The following is a TCR beta chain sequence with its context. Its antigen is still unknown. Base qualities were left out, and no much larger clone turns up one base away. The CDR3 goes from the cysteine to the phenylalanine over 15 residues. This entry keeps only the CDR3 DNA: 45 bases, framed from base 1. The germline V gene encodes CDR1 SGHNT and CDR2 YENEEA. V lost 3 bases and J lost 4 bases, and the count of bases not matched to a germline gene is 8. The cohort was made up of under 800 healthy bone marrow donors. All cohort members were sampled while nominally healthy, although unrecorded immune exposures were likely present. The donor tested CMV seronegative and was one of the 352 seronegative cohort members. A peripheral blood sample was provided by each donor, and peripheral blood mononuclear cells were used for TCR beta sequencing. The Qiagen DNeasy Blood Extraction Kit was used to extract genomic DNA from the blood cell samples.

This sample is drawn from a study of cytomegalovirus exposure and HLA in healthy donors (dated by TCRdb to about 2017). About the study as a whole: According to an earlier analysis of around 600 of the donors, roughly 180 million T cells yielded 95 million to 140 million unique TCR beta sequences and 276 Gb of sequence data. Approximately 300 gigabases of sequencing data and approximately 84 million unique TCR sequences were included in an early release covering about 700 HLA-typed donors. The genetic ancestry cluster associated with self-reported Caucasian donors included about 81% of the roughly 400 genotyped donors. The aim of the study was to test whether cataloging public T cell receptors could identify signatures of past pathogen exposure. The study used immunosequencing to profile the T cell repertoires of more than 650 subjects and linked those repertoires to cytomegalovirus serostatus. A separate validation cohort of over 95 different subjects was used in addition to the roughly 670-subject first cohort. High-throughput TCR immunosequencing, statistical association of individual TCRs with disease status, and machine learning were combined to predict cytomegalovirus infection status. A later analysis re-analyzed previously published TCR beta repertoires from 666 donors and added high-resolution HLA genotyping to study TCR occurrence patterns. In the later analysis, no new phenotypic data were used to find candidate immune exposures; instead, reliance was placed on TCR beta sequences and their occurrence across donors. In an earlier analysis of about 590 of the donors, high-throughput TCR beta sequencing was used to judge whether each TCR beta V gene segment behaved as functional or pseudogenic. Donor age, sex, ethnicity and CMV serostatus were compiled alongside the repertoire data. Genome-wide SNP genotypes for about three fifths of the 666 donors were used in a later genetic analysis, which treated that subset as a discovery cohort. Every repertoire in the discovery cohort had been generated on one and the same sequencing platform. Class I and class II HLA loci were covered by the typing at four-digit resolution. The number of donors typed differed by locus, with roughly 620-640 for A, B, C, DRB1 and DQB1, 522 for DQA1, over 600 for DPA1, and around 450 for DPB1. Five DR-DQ haplotypes were treated as single units for association and clustering because of strong linkage in the cohort. Across around 400 genotyped donors of the cohort, an average of about 240,000 unique TCR beta nucleotide sequences per donor were sequenced, and roughly 18% of those sequences were non-productive.

Libraries came from the immunoSEQ multiplex PCR assay. For the multiplex PCR, a mixture combining 60 forward primers for TCR Vbeta segments and 13 reverse primers for TCR Jbeta segments was used. A multiplex PCR assay on genomic DNA amplified the CDR3 region of rearranged TCR beta genes. Amplified TCR beta libraries were sequenced as 87-base-pair reads on the Illumina HiSeq System. Regarding the original processing steps: A later analysis counted about 80 million unique TCR beta chains across the 550 to 800 repertoires, and some 11 million of these chains were shared by at least two donors. To remove PCR and sequencing errors, raw reads were error-corrected and collapsed into unique sequences using a nearest-neighbor algorithm that merged closely related sequences. CDR3 sequences were aligned to IMGT reference sequences to assign V, D and J gene segments. For a sequence to be retained, a match of at least six nucleotides to both a V gene segment and a J gene segment was required. A rearrangement was called productive if the CDR3 had no stop codons and remained in frame with V and J, and every other rearrangement was called non-productive. Following IMGT convention, CDR3 was defined as the stretch from the second conserved V-encoded cysteine up to the conserved J-encoded phenylalanine. The earlier analysis of about 570 of the donors excluded any sequence lacking an unambiguous match to a single V gene segment. An earlier analysis of some 500 of the donors classified V segments as functional when productive rearrangements were above 56.7% and as segregating when the standard deviation between donors was above 5%. A statistical classification framework was developed to diagnose cytomegalovirus status using the catalog of TCR beta chain sequences. V and J gene assignment, in a later analysis, came from comparing TCR nucleotide sequences with IMGT/GENE-DB human TR gene sequences. In a later analysis, CDR3 sequences and most-parsimonious VDJ recombination scenarios were assigned using the TCRdist pipeline. A later analysis defined each TCR beta chain by its CDR3 amino acid sequence plus V-gene family, and excluded reads lacking a unique V-gene family. A later analysis removed 500 to 600 highly shared, low-generation-probability nucleotide sequences to deal with suspected cross-contamination and a sequencing artifact. For each public chain, a later analysis derived a clonal expansion index from normalized ranks of inferred template counts within each repertoire. Generation probabilities in a later analysis came from a VDJ recombination model fitted to out-of-frame rearrangements, and those results were checked against IGoR. In a later analysis, TCR-TCR, TCR-HLA and TCR-CMV co-occurrence was scored with hypergeometric tests, and a repertoire-size bias correction was applied to TCR pairs. False discovery rates were estimated in a later analysis by permuting HLA or CMV assignments 20 times. In a later analysis, co-occurring TCRs were grouped using DBSCAN, with TCRdist sequence similarity added in when clustering inside HLA-allele-positive subsets. Repertoires with fewer than 30,000 or more than 120,000 public chains, plus five repertoires with anomalous nucleotide sharing, were excluded from co-occurrence clustering. Entries here come from immuneACCESS through TCRdb and include only in-frame sequences with V and J called. Some clones fail to appear in such tables; in the studies checked, an unresolved V gene covers under half of the shortfall, and the cause of the remainder is unknown. V and J calls and clone size are those listed in that table; D and trimming were worked out from the DNA. The sample data list about 160,000 clones, and around 80% of these were observed just once. The top ten constitute 2.1% of the sample.

Overall study results and their limits: Three of the identified cytomegalovirus-associated TCR beta chains were confirmed in vitro to be specific for cytomegalovirus antigens. Because the 87-base-pair reads could not distinguish some IMGT-functional V segments, including TRBV6-2 and TRBV6-3, those segments were excluded. Because HLA typing was unavailable for some donors at each locus, only the typed subset was used in association tests. A later analysis reported that several top co-occurrence clusters appeared linked to parvovirus B19, influenza, CMV and Epstein-Barr virus. Compared with equally common non-associated chains, HLA-associated TCR beta chains in a later analysis were more clonally expanded and had lower generation probabilities. Roughly 17 rarely observed V segments, including chromosome 9 orphons, were excluded from the earlier analysis of some 590 of the donors because counts were too low. The authors suggested that the approach could potentially be generalized to other disease states and immunological phenotypes. The study listed approximately 160 TCR beta chains as associated with cytomegalovirus. Linkage disequilibrium might explain the correlated functional status among segregating V segments, but an unknown experimental factor could not be ruled out. The sequencing pipeline was judged likely to have produced a cluster of highly shared sequence variants as a technical artifact. Only TCR beta chains were sequenced in this cohort, and the absence of alpha or paired-chain data limited detectable features. When HLA alleles, especially DR and DQ, strongly co-occurred, TCR associations were difficult to assign to individual alleles. An association between a missense DCLRE1C variant and V-gene and J-gene trimming of TCR beta chains was found in a later genetic analysis and replicated in an independent cohort. For the cohort, immune exposure information was limited to CMV serostatus. A further reported finding was that TCR beta sequences accurately predicted the HLA-A and HLA-B alleles for most subjects in the first cohort. In both the original and validation cohorts, the classifier was reported to diagnose cytomegalovirus status with high specificity and sensitivity. In a later analysis, the rate of TCR association differed among HLA loci, with DRB1 alleles having the most associated TCRs and HLA-C alleles having the fewest. According to a later analysis, most CMV-associated TCR beta chains appeared to be HLA-restricted, and the HLA associations seemed to be driven largely by CMV exposure. Most TCR sequences were observed very rarely across donors, whereas some public TCRs were present in many individuals. Broadly in line with IMGT annotations, most TCR beta V segments showed up in productive rearrangements about 90% or about 30% of the time in an earlier analysis of 587 of the donors. In a later genetic analysis, fewer N-insertions in productive TCRs were reported among donors in an Asian-associated ancestry cluster than the roughly 700-donor mean. Sequencing depth was assumed to be roughly uniform across donors in the presence/absence analyses, though that assumption may not hold. A later analysis associated about 18,000 TCR beta sequences with specific HLA alleles at a false discovery rate of 0.05.

The chain is encoded by TRBV11-3 joined to TRBJ2-5; TRBD2 lines up with 7 middle nucleotides. Sequencing was done on a sample of PBMCs. The TCR sequence derives from a middle-aged man in good health and CMV-seronegative. The bases read TGTGCCAGCAGCTTCTGGGGCGGGAGCCGAGAGACCCAGTACTTC. Its protein product is CASSFWGGSRETQYF.